This T cell receptor beta chain was observed in a study of blood T cells in healthy people across ages (dated by TCRdb to 2013 to 2016). Context from the whole study: In model experiments, template switching captured about one uniquely barcoded TCR beta cDNA molecule for every two T cells. The donors were divided into four age groups: young (average around 16 years), middle-aged (under 40), aged (about 61) and long-lived (about 84). Using the same blood draw, the study looked at two additional independent replicas of 1 million unique cDNA reads for two donors, one aged 18 to 30 and the other aged 80 or older. Age-related changes in TCR beta repertoire diversity were measured in the study by deep sequencing normalized with unique cDNA molecular identifiers. To avoid experimental bias, donors of different ages were spread randomly across the sequencing lanes. Overall study outcomes, separate from this receptor: A strong correlation was found between observed TCR beta diversity and the percentage of naive T cells measured by flow cytometry. As age increased, observed TCR beta diversity per million T cells dropped in a roughly linear way, and a significant reduction was already evident by age 40. The CMV infection status of donors was not known, potentially confounding age-related changes in expanded clonotypes. Estimates of total diversity based on one million sequenced T cells were considered lower bounds and underestimates. Because profiling used bulk unsorted PBMCs, naive and antigen-experienced compartments could not be compared conclusively. The long-lived group showed more naive CD4+ T cells, fewer expanded clones and increased TCR diversity than the aged group, suggesting age selection.

Library preparation employed 5' RACE. Sequencing was carried out with an Illumina HiSeq 2500. A second roughly 7 to 11 cycle PCR used a sample-barcoded 5' primer and a J-beta primer mix. Each TCR beta cDNA molecule received a unique molecular identifier from a template-switch 5' adaptor carrying 12 random nucleotides. At least 2.5 million CDR3-containing paired-end reads were obtained from each sample. First-strand cDNA was synthesized from all RNA with the Mint cDNA synthesis kit, primed by a TRBC-specific oligonucleotide. After uracil-DNA glycosylase treatment, a first 18-cycle PCR used universal primers M1SS and BC2_uni_R on all cDNA. The source study handled its data this way. Each sample was normalized by randomly selecting 1 million high-quality reads, each carrying a distinct molecular identifier. Reads with shared molecular identifiers were discarded instead of being binned into consensus sequences. MiTCR, run with a Q25 quality threshold and the strictest error-elimination algorithm, handled CDR3 identification, clonotype clustering and error correction. A nonparametric unseen species model using Euler transformation provided a lower-bound estimate of total TCR beta diversity. Using fastp at Q25 and MiXCR, TCRdb reprocessed the public reads and kept productive beta chains. CDR3 protein duplicates are merged, each entry listing the most common genes and DNA. V and J calls and clone size were set by TCRdb, not the authors. The sample has 1.5 million to 2 million distinct CDR3 sequences on record, roughly 28% of them singletons. About 7.7% of the sample belongs to the ten largest clones.

This clonotype was counted many times. Its specific antigen is unknown. No base quality information exists; no much larger clone differs at one position. The donors were around 39 Caucasian individuals from Russia, aged roughly 6 to 100 years, who were systemically healthy. Around 9.7 milliliters of peripheral blood were collected from each donor into EDTA-treated Vacutainer tubes. Ficoll-Paque density-gradient centrifugation was used to isolate PBMCs, with at least 7 million obtained per sample. Total RNA, at least 6 micrograms per sample, was extracted from PBMCs with Trizol reagent. Naive CD45RAhigh/CD27high T cell percentages were measured by flow cytometry on a PBMC aliquot from every donor. The sequence was obtained from a woman in her thirties in good health. The source material was blood.

The CDR3 loop reads CASSFAVQGASDEQFF. The DNA sequence is TGCGCCAGCAGCTTCGCGGTGCAGGGGGCGTCGGATGAGCAGTTCTTC. The sequence is built from TRBV5-1 and TRBJ2-1, and TRBD1 matches 8 of the central bases. CDR1 is given as SGHRS and CDR2 as YFSETQ, both from the germline V gene. After removal of 2 bases from V and 8 bases from J, the junction retains 12 bases not matched to a gene. From its cysteine to its phenylalanine, the CDR3 spans 16 amino acids. Left in the record is the CDR3 DNA by itself, 48 bases read in frame from the first base. With the portions outside the CDR3 filled from the reference TRBV5-1 and TRBJ2-1 genes, the complete variable region becomes KAGVTQTPRYLIKTRGQQVTLSCSPISGHRSVSWYQQTPGQGLQFLFEYFSETQRNKGNFPGRFSGRQFSNSRSEMNVSTLELGDSALYLCASSFAVQGASDEQFFGPGTRLTVL.